One sample yielded the 29 T cell receptor beta chains listed below, sequenced in a study of cytomegalovirus exposure and HLA in healthy donors. Researchers ran the PCR with 60 Vbeta and 13 Jbeta primers. The method was immunoSEQ multiplex PCR; TCRdb's version includes in-frame clones alone and lacks a portion of them. The sample includes 150,000 to 200,000 clones, more than 60% of them seen just once. Material for sequencing was PBMCs. The receptor source for this set is a male donor in good health and CMV-seronegative.

V is TRBV6-6 and J is TRBJ2-7, with 11 bases that match TRBD1. The CDR3 extends over 16 amino acids. The germline gives CDR1 MNHNY, CDR2 SVGAGI (reference sequence). Trimming took 6 bases from V and 7 from J; bases not matched to a gene: 14. In DNA form, the CDR3 reads TGTGCCAGCAGAACAATTCGGGGACAGGGGGGAGGGGAGCAGTACTTC. Its protein is CASRTIRGQGGGEQYF.

This chain connects TRBV28 to TRBJ1-6, with 8 bases fitting TRBD1. J gave up 10 bases and V 3 bases, and 5 bases lay outside the gene matches. The CDR3 sequence is 14 residues long. CDR1 and CDR2 from the germline V gene are MDHEN and SYDVKM. CDR3: CASSLYRGYSPLHF. DNA for the CDR3: TGTGCCAGCAGTTTGTACAGGGGGTACTCACCCCTCCACTTT.

J is TRBJ1-1 and V is TRBV5-3; D is unclear. TRBV5-3 is placed among ORFs of uncertain function. This CDR3 comprises 15 residues. V was shortened by 3 bases and J by 1 base, with 13 bases between the two germline ends. The CDR3 loop reads CARSSGGRTNTEAFF. The DNA for the CDR3 is TGTGCCAGAAGCTCCGGAGGGCGTACGAACACTGAAGCTTTCTTT.

The chain uses TRBV6-6 and TRBJ1-2, with 9 bases matching TRBD1. The V and J ends lost 6 bases and 7 bases, in that order; junction bases with no gene match: 9. Germline loops: CDR1 MNHNY, CDR2 SVGAGI (reference sequence). The CDR3 consists of 14 residues. For the CDR3, the DNA is TGTGCCAGCAGCCAACAGGGGGCGGGGGTTGGCTACACCTTC. It specifies CASSQQGAGVGYTF.

V gene TRBV7-9 combines with J gene TRBJ1-5, with unresolved D. The ends were cut back, 2 bases at V and 0 bases at J, with 5 bases in the middle. Looked up from germline, CDR1 is SEHNR and CDR2 is FQNEAQ (reference sequence). This CDR3 has 14 residues. DNA of the CDR3: TGTGCCAGCAGCTTAACAAATAGCAATCAGCCCCAGCATTTT. It translates to CASSLTNSNQPQHF.

The V and J genes are TRBV28 and TRBJ2-3; D is possibly TRBD1 (5 bases). Germline V CDR1 and CDR2: MDHEN, SYDVKM. Trimming cost V 6 bases and J 0 bases, with 13 bases left between them. This CDR3 has 15 amino acids. DNA of the CDR3: TGTGCCAGCAGCACAAGGACAAAAAGCACAGATACGCAGTATTTT. Translated: CASSTRTKSTDTQYF.

A few counts support this clone. The V gene is TRBV5-1, the J gene TRBJ2-7, with TRBD2 matching 8 bases. This CDR3 is built from 15 residues. Germline loops: CDR1 SGHRS, CDR2 YFSETQ. After removal of 0 bases from V and 1 base from J, the junction contained 3 bases not matched to a gene. The CDR3 region has the DNA TGCGCCAGCAGCTTGGGGGCGGGGGGTTCCTACGAGCAGTACTTC. Translation gives CASSLGAGGSYEQYF.

A few counts support this clone. The rearrangement links TRBV19 to TRBJ2-2; TRBD1 might be the D (6 bases). The V gene lost 5 bases and the J gene lost 2 bases, with 12 bases spanning the gap. Per the germline V gene, CDR1 is LNHDA and CDR2 is SQIVND (reference sequence). This CDR3 comprises 15 residues. The chain's CDR3 is CASSPMDRNTGELFF. In nucleotides, the CDR3 is TGTGCCAGTAGTCCTATGGACAGAAACACCGGGGAGCTGTTTTTT.

Remarks on this clone: Germline is not matched at one junction end, which may reflect a read error. The chain's CDR3 is CSSRSGLAGGSYEQYF. CDR3 DNA sequence: TGTTCCAGCAGGTCTGGACTAGCGGGAGGGTCATACGAGCAGTACTTC. V is TRBV7-9 and J is TRBJ2-7, with 15 bases lining up with TRBD2. Germline loops: CDR1 SEHNR, CDR2 FQNEAQ (reference sequence). This CDR3 has 16 residues.

The rearrangement links TRBV10-3 to TRBJ2-1; TRBD2 aligns across 8 bases. The length of the CDR3 is 13 residues. J was trimmed by 7 bases and V by 4 bases; bases with no gene match: 3. CDR1 and CDR2 (germline): ENHRY, SYGVKD. The CDR3 here is CAISAREGNEQFF. In DNA form, the CDR3 reads TGTGCCATCAGTGCTCGGGAGGGGAATGAGCAGTTCTTC.

This clone was counted a few times. The rearrangement joins TRBV4-2 to TRBJ2-5; 12 bases fit TRBD2. V trimming: 4 bases; J trimming: 1 base; junction bases outside the gene matches: 4. The V gene's germline CDR1 is LGHNA and CDR2 YNFKEQ. This CDR3 comprises 16 residues. As DNA, the CDR3 is TGTGCCAGCAGCCGGTCTAGCGGGGGGGGCCAAGAGACCCAGTACTTC. Its protein product is CASSRSSGGGQETQYF.

This CDR3 reads CASSDNQGIGELFF. Written as DNA, the CDR3 is TGTGCCAGCAGTGATAATCAGGGGATCGGGGAGCTGTTTTTT. V is TRBV6-1 and J is TRBJ2-2; D possibly corresponds to TRBD1 (6 bases). This CDR3 is 14 amino acids long. V dropped 3 bases and J dropped 7 bases, with 12 bases sitting between them. Germline CDR1 MNHNS, CDR2 SASEGT.

The J gene is TRBJ1-1, the V gene TRBV2; D is uncertain. The CDR3 extends over 15 amino acids. Germline lookup yields CDR1 SNHLY and CDR2 FYNNEI. The V gene lost 6 bases and the J gene lost 1 base, with 15 bases spanning the gap. The CDR3 here is CASRVGVAGNTEAFF. The CDR3 DNA sequence: TGTGCCAGCAGGGTTGGTGTAGCTGGGAACACTGAAGCTTTCTTT.

The CDR3 region is CASSPQGNTEAFF. Written as DNA, the CDR3 is TGCGCCAGCAGCCCACAGGGGAACACTGAAGCTTTCTTT. The chain uses TRBV5-1 and TRBJ1-1; TRBD1 is a possible D gene (6 bases). The CDR3 extends over 13 amino acids. CDR1 SGHRS and CDR2 YFSETQ come from the germline V gene. V dropped 4 bases and J dropped 1 base, with 8 bases sitting between them.

V is TRBV27 and J is TRBJ1-6, with D hard to call. The CDR3 is 13 amino acids. Germline V gives CDR1 MNHEY, CDR2 SMNVEV (reference sequence). V lost 8 bases, J lost 0 bases, and 5 bases lay in between. The CDR3: CASSSSYNSPLHF. CDR3 sequence (DNA): TGTGCCAGCTCGAGCTCCTATAATTCACCCCTCCACTTT.

CDR3 sequence (DNA): TGTGCCAGCAGCTTAGGCCAACTAGCGGGAGGGAGGGATGAGCAGTTCTTC. It codes for CASSLGQLAGGRDEQFF. The gene calls are TRBV11-2 and TRBJ2-1; 13 bases agree with TRBD2. Trimming took 1 base from V and 8 from J; bases not matched to a gene: 8. The CDR3 runs 17 residues. Germline V gene sequence: CDR1 SGHAT, CDR2 FQNNGV.

This clone was counted once. This chain joins TRBV30 and TRBJ1-5; D remains ambiguous. The germline V gene has CDR1 GTSNPN and CDR2 SVGIG (reference sequence). The CDR3 spans 13 residues. V gave up 1 base and J gave up 5 bases, with 9 bases separating them. As DNA, the CDR3 is TGTGCCTGGAGTGAATCGGTTCATCAGCCCCAGCATTTT. Its translation: CAWSESVHQPQHF. Complete variable domain (other parts from reference TRBV30 and TRBJ1-5): SQTIHQWPATLVQPVGSPLSLECTVEGTSNPNLYWYRQAAGRGLQLLFYSVGIGQISSEVPQNLSASRPQDRQFILSSKKLLLSDSGFYLCAWSESVHQPQHFGDGTRLSIL.

This chain links TRBV7-6 with TRBJ1-1; D may be TRBD1 (5 bases). V gave up 1 base and J gave up 2 bases, with 8 bases separating them. This CDR3 has 14 amino acids. Germline loops: CDR1 SGHVS, CDR2 FNYEAQ. The CDR3 here is CASSLGQTNTEAFF. In nucleotides, the CDR3 is TGTGCCAGCAGCTTAGGACAGACTAACACTGAAGCTTTCTTT.

This chain joins TRBV6-4 and TRBJ2-3, with a tentative D call TRBD1 (8 bases). Deletions cut 5 bases from V and 2 bases from J, with 14 bases between. The length of the CDR3 is 15 residues. The germline V gene has CDR1 MRHNA and CDR2 SNTAGT. Here the CDR3 reads CASSYRGGHTDTQYF. CDR3 in DNA: TGTGCCAGCAGTTACAGGGGGGGTCACACAGATACGCAGTATTTT.

The chain couples TRBV27 to TRBJ1-3; 7 positions match TRBD1. The CDR3 extends over 14 amino acids. Germline V lookup: CDR1 MNHEY, CDR2 SMNVEV (reference sequence). With V trimmed by 6 bases and J by 2 bases, 4 bases remained unmatched. For the CDR3, the DNA is TGTGCCAGCAGAACAGGGGCCCCTGGAAACACCATATATTTT. This gives the protein CASRTGAPGNTIYF.

The J gene is TRBJ1-5, the V gene TRBV7-9; D unresolved. V lost 4 bases and J lost 0, with 4 bases in between. CDR3 length equals 13 residues. Germline loops: CDR1 SEHNR, CDR2 FQNEAQ (reference sequence). CDR3 residues: CASSSSSNQPQHF. In DNA, the CDR3 is TGTGCCAGCAGCTCCAGTAGCAATCAGCCCCAGCATTTT. The variable domain in full, completed from reference TRBV7-9 and TRBJ1-5, reads DTGVSQNPRHKITKRGQNVTFRCDPISEHNRLYWYRQTLGQGPEFLTYFQNEAQLEKSRLLSDRFSAERPKGSFSTLEIQRTEQGDSAMYLCASSSSSNQPQHFGDGTRLSIL.

The genes are TRBV28 and TRBJ1-4, with 7 bases identical to TRBD1. Germline CDR1 MDHEN, CDR2 SYDVKM. The CDR3 sequence is 14 residues long. V dropped 6 bases and J dropped 7; count of bases not matched to a gene: 8. The CDR3 DNA reads as TGTGCCAGCAGCCTCAACAGGGGCAGTGAAAAACTGTTTTTT. Translation: CASSLNRGSEKLFF.

The V call is TRBV7-2, the J call TRBJ2-5, with D hard to call. Germline-derived CDR1 and CDR2 are SGHTA and FQGNSA. This CDR3 is 14 amino acids long. Trimming removed 0 bases at V and 4 bases at J, with 9 bases between. The CDR3 is CASSLANPGETQYF. The CDR3 region has the DNA TGTGCCAGCAGCTTAGCAAACCCGGGAGAGACCCAGTACTTC.

V and J are TRBV4-3 and TRBJ2-6, with D maybe TRBD2 (5 bases). CDR1 LGHNA and CDR2 YSLEER come from the germline V gene. The CDR3 is 17 amino acids. Trimming removed 0 bases at V and 1 base at J, with 10 bases between. DNA for the CDR3: TGCGCCAGCAGCCAAGAAACACTAGTTTCTGGGGCCAACGTCCTGACTTTC. It specifies CASSQETLVSGANVLTF.

The J gene is TRBJ2-7, the V gene TRBV18; a weak D match, TRBD1 (5 bases). Trimming took 4 bases from V and 5 from J, leaving 12 bases between them. Germline CDR1 is KGHSH and CDR2 is LQKENI. The CDR3 has 13 residues. In DNA form, the CDR3 reads TGTGCCAGCTCACAAAAGGGGTCTCACGAGCAGTACTTC. It codes for CASSQKGSHEQYF.

The chain is built from TRBV7-9 and TRBJ2-5, with D perhaps assigned TRBD1 or TRBD2 (5 bases each). The J call may be in error: the DNA end matches TRBJ2-7 better. CDR1 is SEHNR, CDR2 FQNEAQ, per germline (reference sequence). This CDR3 has 14 residues. The CDR3 sequence: CASSLWLAGGEQYF. For the CDR3, the DNA is TGTGCCAGCAGCTTATGGCTCGCTGGGGGCGAGCAGTACTTC.

The V gene is TRBV12-5, the J gene TRBJ2-1; perhaps TRBD1 as D (5 bases). This CDR3 contains 16 residues. CDR1 is LGHNT, CDR2 FRNRAP, per germline. Trimming removed 2 bases at V and 4 bases at J, with 15 bases between. CDR3 nucleotide sequence: TGTGCTAGTGGTTTGACCCTCCTTGGGGCTTACAATGAGCAGTTCTTC. This gives the protein CASGLTLLGAYNEQFF.

The gene calls are TRBV5-4 and TRBJ2-3, with 7 bases that match TRBD2. The CDR3 totals 17 residues. V gave up 4 bases and J gave up 0 bases; unmatched junction bases: 11. The germline CDR1 and CDR2 sequences are SGHNT and YYREEE (reference sequence). CDR3 in DNA: TGTGCCAGCAGCACACGATTAGCGGGTACTAGCACAGATACGCAGTATTTT. Encoded protein: CASSTRLAGTSTDTQYF. Full variable domain (remainder filled in from reference TRBV5-4 and TRBJ2-3): ETGVTQSPTHLIKTRGQQVTLRCSSQSGHNTVSWYQQALGQGPQFIFQYYREEENGRGNFPPRFSGLQFPNYSSELNVNALELDDSALYLCASSTRLAGTSTDTQYFGPGTRLTVL.

The chain couples TRBV19 to TRBJ2-3, with 7 bases identical to TRBD1. Per the germline V gene, CDR1 is LNHDA and CDR2 is SQIVND (reference sequence). The CDR3 length is 17 residues. V lost 5 bases to trimming and J lost 0 bases; unmatched junction nucleotides: 11. The CDR3 coding sequence is TGTGCCAGTAGTCTCTACGCCGGGACAGTTAGCACAGATACGCAGTATTTT. Protein product: CASSLYAGTVSTDTQYF.